Listed here is a single T cell receptor (beta chain). In the original processing: Nucleated cell counts were estimated from reference gene primer amplification. The protocol was immunoSEQ multiplex PCR, while the TCRdb copy is restricted to in-frame clones and leaves out a portion. D and trimming were read from the DNA, whereas the V and J calls and clone size are those reported in that table. This sample has about 270,000 clones, with roughly nine tenths found just once. The data originate from a study of blood T cell repertoires in COVID-19. Study context: The origin of the acute and convalescent COVID-19 samples was the United States, Italy and Spain. In each case, the material was cDNA or gDNA derived from T cells, B-cell-depleted T cells, or PBMCs.

The receptor was derived from a man aged 35-49 years with active or convalescent COVID-19. Input material: peripheral blood.

CDR3 nucleotides: TGTGCCAGCAGTTACTCATGGACAGGGGAAGACTACGAGCAGTACTTC. Amino acid sequence: CASSYSWTGEDYEQYF. The chain employs TRBV6-2 or TRBV6-3 and TRBJ2-7; 9 bases match TRBD1. The CDR3 sequence is 16 residues long. J gave up 3 bases and V 0 bases, and 6 bases lay outside the gene matches. CDR1 and CDR2 (germline): MNHEY, SVGEGT.